This TCR beta chain was recovered during a study of OX40 agonist ivuxolimab in advanced cancers. J gave up 6 bases and V 2 bases, and 1 base lay outside the gene matches. CDR3 length equals 13 residues. CDR1 is MRHNA and CDR2 is SNTAGT in the germline V gene. Libraries were prepared by immunoSEQ multiplex PCR; TCRdb keeps only in-frame clonotypes and omits some of them. The repertoire holds just under 20,000 clones, 74% seen once, with around 30% in the top ten. The specimen was CD4+ or CD8+ T cells sorted from blood, collected in a trial of the OX40 agonist ivuxolimab. This clonotype originated in an adult with an advanced solid tumor such as melanoma, head and neck, liver or kidney cancer. The chain is built from TRBV6-4 and TRBJ2-7; 10 nucleotides match TRBD1. The CDR3 coding sequence is TGTGCCAGCAGTGACGGGGACAGGGGCGAGCAGTACTTC. Protein product: CASSDGDRGEQYF.